These 20 T cell receptor beta chains were all obtained from the same sample, sequenced in a study of molecular identifiers for immune sequencing clone quantification. TCRdb re-called the PCR reads through MiXCR, storing one row per CDR3 protein. The repertoire holds approximately 680,000 distinct CDR3 sequences, with roughly 23% as singletons. The specimen sequenced was naive CD8+ T cells from blood, with Jurkat cell RNA spiked in. As for subset: FACS-sorted CD8+CD4-CCR7+CD45RA+ naive T cells. Source of these receptors: a human donor in good health. Some libraries in this study had Jurkat cell RNA spiked in.

This clonotype was picked up a small number of times. The V call is TRBV11-2, the J call TRBJ2-5; TRBD1 might be the D (6 bases). Germline lookup yields CDR1 SGHAT and CDR2 FQNNGV. CDR3 length: 16 amino acids. Trimming removed 2 bases from V and 2 bases from J, with 15 bases in between. The CDR3 sequence is CASSLYNQGLQETQYF. In nucleotides, the CDR3 is TGTGCCAGCAGCTTATATAATCAGGGGTTACAAGAGACCCAGTACTTC.

The chain has TRBV6-2 or TRBV6-3 and TRBJ2-2; D gene uncertain. The CDR3 loop spans 16 amino acids. The ends were cut back, 1 base at V and 0 bases at J, with 9 bases in the middle. Germline V gene sequence: CDR1 MNHEY, CDR2 SVGEGT. CDR3: CASSYYARSNTGELFF. For the CDR3, the DNA is TGTGCCAGCAGTTACTATGCTAGATCGAACACCGGGGAGCTGTTTTTT.

This clonotype has ten or more counts. J is TRBJ1-2 and V is TRBV20-1; the D gene is possibly TRBD1 (6 bases). From germline, CDR1 is DFQATT and CDR2 SNEGSKA (reference sequence). Trimming stripped 0 bases from V and 7 bases from J, with 18 bases between. The CDR3 runs to 15 residues. The CDR3 region is CSARDRGLGQLGYTF. The CDR3 nucleotides are TGCAGTGCTAGAGATCGTGGTTTAGGACAGCTTGGCTACACCTTC.

Remarks on this clonotype: A read error is possible here, since a much larger clone lies one base away. The genes are TRBV7-2 and TRBJ1-1; D not resolved. Trimming took off 2 bases at V and 0 bases at J, with 7 bases between the two ends. The germline CDR1 and CDR2 sequences are SGHTA and FQGNSA. The CDR3 length is 14 residues. CDR3 region: CASSLNGLNTEAFF. The CDR3 DNA follows: TGTGCCAGCAGCTTAAACGGACTGAACACTGAAGCTTTCTTT.

Concerning this clonotype: A much larger clonotype is one base distant, so this may be a read error. This chain uses TRBV6-5 with TRBJ1-5; weak D call: TRBD1 (6 bases). This CDR3 region has 14 residues. V was pared by 5 bases and J by 5 bases, with 13 bases between. Germline CDR1 and CDR2: MNHEY and SVGAGI. The CDR3 sequence: CASSPRGAHQPQHF. DNA for the CDR3: TGTGCCAGCAGTCCCCGGGGGGCCCATCAGCCCCAGCATTTT.

This clonotype was seen many times. The CDR3 nucleotides are TGTGCCAGCAGCCCAGGGACTGAGTTCTACGAGCAGTACTTC. Protein: CASSPGTEFYEQYF. The chain joins TRBV7-2 to TRBJ2-7; perhaps TRBD2 as D (6 bases). The CDR3 has 14 amino acids. The V gene lost 5 bases and the J gene lost 3 bases, with 14 bases spanning the gap. CDR1 is SGHTA and CDR2 is FQGNSA in the germline V gene.

This clonotype was seen more than once but under ten times. This rearrangement joins TRBV25-1 to TRBJ1-1; D unresolved. CDR1 is MGHDK and CDR2 is SYGVNS in the germline V gene. V was cut by 6 bases and J by 1 base, with 9 bases left in between. This CDR3 spans 13 amino acids. CDR3 in amino acids: CASRVQENTEAFF. DNA for the CDR3: TGTGCCAGCAGGGTACAAGAGAACACTGAAGCTTTCTTT. The complete variable domain, with remaining parts taken from reference TRBV25-1 and TRBJ1-1, reads EADIYQTPRYLVIGTGKKITLECSQTMGHDKMYWYQQDPGMELHLIHYSYGVNSTEKGDLSSESTVSRIRTEHFPLTLESARPSHTSQYLCASRVQENTEAFFGQGTRLTVV.

This clonotype was counted many times. The V call is TRBV5-5, the J call TRBJ1-5, with 8 nucleotides matching TRBD1. The CDR3 sequence is 15 residues long. V was pared by 4 bases and J by 2 bases, with 5 bases of the junction left unmatched. Per germline, CDR1 SGHKS and CDR2 YYEKEE (reference sequence). This CDR3 is CASSTGGYGNQPQHF. The DNA of the CDR3 is TGTGCCAGCAGCACAGGGGGATATGGCAATCAGCCCCAGCATTTT.

This clonotype showed up many times. The chain recombines TRBV28 with TRBJ2-1; TRBD2 might be the D (5 bases). The germline gives CDR1 MDHEN, CDR2 SYDVKM. V shed 5 bases and J shed 7 bases, with 12 bases lying between them. The CDR3 is 13 residues long. This CDR3 is CASSPPPGNEQFF. CDR3 in DNA: TGTGCCAGCAGTCCCCCCCCGGGGAATGAGCAGTTCTTC.

The sample holds a few counts of this clonotype. The J gene is TRBJ2-1, the V gene TRBV2; D remains unclear. Trimming shortened V by 7 bases and J by 3 bases, and 16 bases separated the two germline ends. The V gene's germline CDR1 is SNHLY and CDR2 FYNNEI. This CDR3 spans 15 amino acids. The chain's CDR3 is CASKDTATIYNEQFF. CDR3 nucleotides: TGTGCCAGCAAAGACACCGCAACTATCTACAATGAGCAGTTCTTC.

The table lists this clonotype with many counts. This sequence joins TRBV20-1 and TRBJ1-1, with D possibly being TRBD1 (5 bases). This CDR3 has 14 amino acids. V gave up 5 bases and J gave up 6 bases, with 19 bases separating them. CDR1 and CDR2 (germline): DFQATT, SNEGSKA (reference sequence). The CDR3 coding sequence is TGCAGTGCTCATCCGGGACCGGTACAGGCTGAAGCTTTCTTT. Translating it yields CSAHPGPVQAEAFF.

This clonotype was found many times. This rearrangement joins TRBV7-8 to TRBJ1-4, with a tentative D call TRBD1 (6 bases). V was shortened by 3 bases and J by 4 bases, with 12 bases between the two germline ends. Germline V gene sequence: CDR1 SGHVS, CDR2 FQNEAQ. CDR3 length equals 15 residues. CDR3 nucleotides: TGTGCCAGCAGCTTGGACAGCATGATTAATGAAAAACTGTTTTTT. It translates to CASSLDSMINEKLFF.

This clonotype was picked up a small number of times. The J gene is TRBJ2-1, the V gene TRBV9; D might be TRBD1 (5 bases). CDR3 length: 15 residues. The V end lost 0 bases, the J end lost 8 bases, and 15 bases lay between the germline ends. The germline V gene has CDR1 SGDLS and CDR2 YYNGEE. The CDR3 region has the DNA TGTGCCAGCAGCGTAGAGGGGCGTAAGAATGATGAGCAGTTCTTC. Amino acid sequence: CASSVEGRKNDEQFF.

Ten or more counts support this clonotype. The chain combines TRBV2 with TRBJ1-5; D possibly corresponds to TRBD1 (5 bases). The CDR3 is 14 amino acids. The germline CDR1 and CDR2 sequences are SNHLY and FYNNEI. V was cut by 8 bases and J by 1 base, with 12 bases left in between. The CDR3 here is CASFSGYSNQPQHF. CDR3 nucleotide sequence: TGTGCCAGCTTCTCAGGGTACAGCAATCAGCCCCAGCATTTT.

The chain joins TRBV9 to TRBJ2-7; 8 bases match TRBD1. Germline values: CDR1 SGDLS, CDR2 YYNGEE. The length of the CDR3 is 14 residues. Unmatched junction bases numbered 8, after V lost 3 bases and J lost 6 bases. CDR3 sequence (DNA): TGTGCCAGCAGCGCATACGGACAGGGCGGCGAGCAGTACTTC. It translates to CASSAYGQGGEQYF.

In its sample, this clonotype was seen a few times. V is TRBV19 and J is TRBJ1-1, with D possibly being TRBD1 (5 bases). CDR3 size: 13 residues. The V and J ends lost 8 bases and 6 bases respectively, with 16 bases between them. Germline CDR1 reads LNHDA; CDR2 reads SQIVND (reference sequence). The chain's CDR3 is CASGTGGLAEAFF. In DNA form, the CDR3 reads TGTGCCAGTGGGACGGGGGGTTTGGCTGAAGCTTTCTTT.

The chain links TRBV18 to TRBJ2-3, with a possible D match to TRBD1 (6 bases). In germline, CDR1 is KGHSH, CDR2 LQKENI. V shed 3 bases and J shed 2 bases, with 9 bases lying between them. The CDR3 is made up of 14 amino acids. The CDR3 region is CASSPRDNTDTQYF. In DNA, the CDR3 is TGTGCCAGCTCACCGAGGGACAACACAGATACGCAGTATTTT.

This clonotype was observed at least ten times. The rearrangement links TRBV4-3 to TRBJ1-1; D not certain. Trimming left V 0 bases short and J 3 bases short, with 14 bases between. This CDR3 is 16 amino acids long. The germline V gene encodes CDR1 LGHNA and CDR2 YSLEER. CDR3 residues: CASSQDLAFPYTEAFF. The CDR3 DNA is TGCGCCAGCAGCCAAGATTTGGCGTTTCCGTACACTGAAGCTTTCTTT.

Remarks on this clonotype: A much larger clonotype is one base distant, so this may be a read error. V gene TRBV28 combines with J gene TRBJ1-1; D unclear. This CDR3 has 14 amino acids. CDR1 and CDR2 (germline): MDHEN, SYDVKM. Trimming shortened V by 9 bases and J by 4 bases, and 18 bases separated the two germline ends. DNA for the CDR3: TGTGCCAGTCCCCCAGAGGGAGGAACCACTGAAGCTTTCTTT. Encoded protein: CASPPEGGTTEAFF.

At least ten counts were recorded for this clonotype. This chain joins TRBV24-1 and TRBJ2-3; D is ambiguous. Germline lookup yields CDR1 KGHDR and CDR2 SFDVKD. The CDR3 covers 13 residues. The V and J ends lost 3 bases and 4 bases respectively, with 7 bases between them. The CDR3 nucleotides are TGTGCCACCAGTGATCGAGCCGCAGATACGCAGTATTTT. It encodes CATSDRAADTQYF.